These T cell receptor beta chains were read from a single sample in a study of CXCR3-negative and CXCR3-positive naive CD8 T cells. TCRdb reprocessed the 5' RACE reads, keeping one entry per CDR3 protein, no DNA. This table holds 45,000 to 65,000 distinct CDR3 sequences. Source material: naive CXCR3- CD8+ T cells from blood. The receptor set was obtained from a human donor in good health. Some clones in this sample may be carry-over from other donors' samples. The CDR3 runs from the conserved cysteine through the conserved F or W.

TRBJ2-2 | TRBV7-6 | CASSFGVSGELFF
TRBJ2-1 | TRBV14 | CASSQVNGEQFF
TRBJ2-7 | TRBV3-1 | CASSQGVVYEQYF
TRBJ1-1 | TRBV5-1 | CASSLNRSPEAFF
TRBJ2-7 | TRBV4-1 | CASSPPKEGDLTF
TRBJ2-7 | TRBV27 | CASSPNWQGAWAYEQYF
TRBJ2-7 | TRBV12-3/TRBV12-4 | CASSLDRSGASLSYEQYF
TRBJ2-5 | TRBV28 | CASSFWSGVGDPETQYF
TRBJ2-1 | TRBV20-1 | CSARDLRGLSYNEQFF
TRBJ1-2 | TRBV29-1 | CSVERVGPTGSNYGYTF
TRBJ2-1 | TRBV6-5 | CASSYSGLSYNEQFF
TRBJ2-1 | TRBV6-4 | CASSDPDWGYEQFF
TRBJ2-7 | TRBV20-1 | CSARPLVDSYEQYF
TRBJ2-3 | TRBV29-1 | CSVEFPAGVGRSTDTQYF
TRBJ2-7 | TRBV3-1 | CASASGQGAREQYF
TRBJ2-6 | TRBV29-1 | CSVVWTFSSGANVLTF
TRBJ1-1 | TRBV20-1 | CSAGLGDTEAFF
TRBJ2-4 | TRBV27 | CASSLDRADIQYF
TRBJ1-2 | TRBV7-8 | CASSYTGGSGYTF
TRBJ2-7 | TRBV14 | CASSQVGRGYEQYF
TRBJ2-1 | TRBV7-6 | CASSLSVYNEQFF
TRBJ1-1 | TRBV29-1 | CSVEERREDTEAFF
TRBJ1-5 | TRBV12-3/TRBV12-4 | CASSFWDSKSNQPQHF
TRBJ1-1 | TRBV20-1 | CSPRSGELLTEAFF
TRBJ2-3 | TRBV6-6 | CASSFSPDTQYF
TRBJ2-7 | TRBV6-5 | CASTPGESYEQYF
TRBJ2-1 | TRBV25-1 | CASSHGLAGDVVQFF
TRBJ2-7 | TRBV28 | CASSNLPDRYEQYF
TRBJ1-2 | TRBV4-3 | CASSQDPLAEHINYGYTF
TRBJ2-1 | TRBV12-3/TRBV12-4 | CASTSREVLNEQFF
TRBJ2-3 | TRBV12-3/TRBV12-4 | CASTSSGDTQYF
TRBJ2-7 | TRBV7-2 | CASSPAGYEQYF
TRBJ2-4 | TRBV2 | CASLGWDREGGIQYF